This T cell receptor (beta chain) emerged from a study of blood T cell repertoires in COVID-19. The wider study: The United States, Italy and Spain were the sources of the acute and convalescent COVID-19 samples. PBMCs, B-cell-depleted T cells, or T cells were the source of the cDNA or gDNA that made up the material.

V gave up 0 bases and J gave up 5 bases, with 17 bases separating them. This CDR3 contains 15 residues. The V gene's germline CDR1 is SQVTM and CDR2 ANQGSEA. Generated by immunoSEQ multiplex PCR, the TCRdb table keeps only in-frame clones and is missing some. Of some 350,000 clones detected, about four fifths appear once; the ten largest clones hold 2.5% to 3%. The sequencing input was peripheral blood. The J gene is TRBJ2-7, the V gene TRBV29-1, with D possibly matching TRBD2 (6 bases). The TCR originated in a man aged 25 to 45 with active or convalescent COVID-19. The CDR3 nucleotides read TGCAGCGTTGAAGATCCGGAGGGATCCCCCAACGAGCAGTACTTC. The encoded protein is CSVEDPEGSPNEQYF.